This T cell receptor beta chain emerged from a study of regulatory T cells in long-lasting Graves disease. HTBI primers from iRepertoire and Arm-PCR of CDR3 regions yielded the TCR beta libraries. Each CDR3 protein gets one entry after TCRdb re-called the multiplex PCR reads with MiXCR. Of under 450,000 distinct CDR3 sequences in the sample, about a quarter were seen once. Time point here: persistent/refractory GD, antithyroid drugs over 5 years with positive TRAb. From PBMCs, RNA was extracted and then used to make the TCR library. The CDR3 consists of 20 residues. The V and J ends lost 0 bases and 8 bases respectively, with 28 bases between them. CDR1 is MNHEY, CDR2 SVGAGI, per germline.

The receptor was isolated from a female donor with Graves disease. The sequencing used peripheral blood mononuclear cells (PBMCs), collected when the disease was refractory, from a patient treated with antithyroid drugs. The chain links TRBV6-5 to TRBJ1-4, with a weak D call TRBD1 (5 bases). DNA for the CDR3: TGTGCCAGCAGTTACTCCTCGTTAGGCGGGGGAACTGGTCTTGCGGAAAAACTGTTTTTT. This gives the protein CASSYSSLGGGTGLAEKLFF.